The text below deals with one T cell receptor beta chain. Generated by immunoSEQ multiplex PCR, the TCRdb table keeps only in-frame clones and is missing some. The table records fewer than 200,000 clones, around four fifths of them present only once. The entry originates in a study of blood T cell repertoires in COVID-19. Study overall: COVID-19 samples from acute and convalescent phases originated in the United States, Italy and Spain. PBMCs, B-cell-depleted T cells, or T cells provided the cDNA or gDNA that made up the material.

V lost 4 bases to trimming and J lost 9 bases; unmatched junction nucleotides: 6. CDR1 SGHRS and CDR2 YFSETQ come from the germline V gene. The CDR3 sequence is 13 residues long. The clonotype comes from a woman in her 70s with COVID-19, enrolled during active disease. Sequencing was performed on peripheral blood. V and J are TRBV5-1 and TRBJ2-1; 8 nucleotides line up with TRBD2. CDR3 sequence: CASSHPGGFEQFF. CDR3 in DNA: TGCGCCAGCAGCCACCCGGGGGGGTTTGAGCAGTTCTTC.